This T cell receptor (beta chain) originates from a study of post-analysis software for immune sequencing data. About the research overall: There were relapsing-remitting, secondary progressive and progressive-relapsing multiple sclerosis among the disease courses included.

Study-wide findings and caveats: Samples made in the same batch grouped tightly together by F measure. Multiple sclerosis patients showed significantly lower normalized Chao1 diversity than controls did. Patients used several TRBV segments, including TRBV5-6, TRBV5-1 and TRBV20-1, more often than controls.

The CDR3 is made up of 16 amino acids. V gave up 5 bases and J gave up 8 bases, with 21 bases separating them. Germline assignment: CDR1 ENHRY and CDR2 SYGVKD. This clonotype has only a few counts. Its antigen is not identified. Unique-molecular-identifier-tagged TCR beta cDNA libraries were used. The yield from roughly 1 to 10 million T cells was 500,000 or so cDNA molecules in total. TCRdb reprocessed the PCR reads via MiXCR and lists one record per CDR3 protein. The sample yields roughly 800,000 distinct CDR3 sequences, around 27% seen once. The specimen was blood. The rearrangement joins TRBV10-3 to TRBJ1-4; a possible D gene is TRBD1 (5 bases). The clonotype originates from a girl aged 10 to 17 with multiple sclerosis. Here the CDR3 reads CAISSTRDPGREKLFF. CDR3 nucleotides: TGTGCCATCAGTAGCACCCGGGACCCGGGACGGGAAAAACTGTTTTTT.